This TCR beta chain was sequenced in a study of shared clonotypes between healthy human individuals. Unsorted material relied on 85 million to 95 million PBMCs as the source of genomic DNA. Looked up from germline, CDR1 is GTSNPN and CDR2 is SVGIG (reference sequence). V gave up 0 bases and J gave up 6 bases, with 11 bases separating them. The CDR3 totals 13 residues. Unsorted PBMC DNA went through sequencing on ten immunoSEQ deep assay plates. Sequencing used immunoSEQ multiplex PCR; TCRdb keeps in-frame clones, though not all of them. The repertoire holds about 480,000 clones, with around 74% as singletons.

The chain recombines TRBV30 with TRBJ1-1; no definite D call. The receptor was derived from a woman in her thirties or forties in good health. Some clones in this sample may be carry-over from other donors' samples. The specimen sequenced was PBMCs. The CDR3 sequence: CAWSVVRGAEAFF. In DNA form, the CDR3 reads TGTGCCTGGAGTGTAGTCCGAGGCGCTGAAGCTTTCTTT. Full variable domain (missing parts from reference TRBV30 and TRBJ1-1): SQTIHQWPATLVQPVGSPLSLECTVEGTSNPNLYWYRQAAGRGLQLLFYSVGIGQISSEVPQNLSASRPQDRQFILSSKKLLLSDSGFYLCAWSVVRGAEAFFGQGTRLTVV.